These 26 T cell receptor beta chains were sequenced from one sample in a study of blood T cell repertoires in COVID-19. The repertoire was sequenced with immunoSEQ multiplex PCR; TCRdb's copy has only in-frame clones and lacks some. The data contain about 250,000 clones, around 82% of them seen just once; the ten biggest clones take up about 4.4%. Source material: peripheral blood. These receptors came from a man in his fifties with active or convalescent COVID-19.

The CDR3 bases are TGTGCCAGCAGCTTAGAGGTGGGCAAAGAGCAGTATTTT. Translating it yields CASSLEVGKEQYF. The rearrangement joins TRBV7-9 to TRBJ2-3; no definite D call. Trimming shortened V by 1 base and J by 11 bases, and 13 bases separated the two germline ends. The CDR3 spans 13 residues. Germline V CDR1 and CDR2: SEHNR, FQNEAQ (reference sequence).

The chain joins TRBV9 to TRBJ2-2, with TRBD2 identical over 11 bases. CDR1 is SGDLS, CDR2 YYNGEE, per germline. The CDR3 loop spans 17 amino acids. V shed 4 bases and J 3 bases; nucleotides not matched to a gene: 8. Written as DNA, the CDR3 is TGTGCCAGCAGCTCCAGTAGCGGGGGGGCGGACACCGGGGAGCTGTTTTTT. Amino acids: CASSSSSGGADTGELFF.

This clone showed up just a few times. V and J are TRBV24-1 and TRBJ1-5; D possibly corresponds to TRBD1 (6 bases). Germline V CDR1 and CDR2: KGHDR, SFDVKD. Trimming shortened V by 9 bases and J by 5 bases, and 10 bases separated the two germline ends. This CDR3 region has 12 residues. The CDR3 sequence: CATGQRDQPQHF. CDR3 coding DNA: TGTGCCACCGGACAGAGGGATCAGCCCCAGCATTTT.

The rearrangement joins TRBV27 to TRBJ2-7; 9 nucleotides match TRBD2. The V and J ends lost 8 bases and 7 bases, in that order; junction bases with no gene match: 9. This CDR3 has 13 amino acids. The germline CDR1 and CDR2 sequences are MNHEY and SMNVEV (reference sequence). This CDR3 reads CASGPAGGLEQYF. The CDR3 region has the DNA TGTGCCAGCGGCCCCGCGGGGGGGCTAGAGCAGTACTTC.

This chain connects TRBV6-6 to TRBJ1-2, with D hard to call. The CDR3 loop spans 14 amino acids. V gave up 5 bases and J gave up 5 bases, with 15 bases separating them. Per germline, CDR1 MNHNY and CDR2 SVGAGI (reference sequence). In DNA form, the CDR3 reads TGTGCCAGCAGTCAAGGCCGGGTCCCATATGGCTACACCTTC. It specifies CASSQGRVPYGYTF.

This clone was recorded many times. This chain links TRBV6-5 with TRBJ1-2; D may be TRBD1 (5 bases). Looked up from germline, CDR1 is MNHEY and CDR2 is SVGAGI. V was cut by 7 bases and J by 4 bases, with 13 bases left in between. The CDR3 has 13 amino acids. The CDR3, as DNA: TGTGCCAGCAAACTAGGGAGGGGCTATGGCTACACCTTC. This encodes CASKLGRGYGYTF.

V gene TRBV19 combines with J gene TRBJ2-7; TRBD1 matches 9 bases. Germline V lookup: CDR1 LNHDA, CDR2 SQIVND (reference sequence). The length of the CDR3 is 14 residues. Trimming removed 3 bases from V and 2 bases from J; junction bases left unmatched: 2. The CDR3 loop reads CASSIGQGTYEQYF. CDR3 in DNA: TGTGCCAGTAGTATTGGACAGGGGACCTACGAGCAGTACTTC.

Comment on this clone: The same CDR3 can be traced to other DNA sequences in this sample. The chain uses TRBV18 and TRBJ2-7; 7 bases are a match to TRBD2. With V trimmed by 1 base and J by 0 bases, 3 bases remained unmatched. The germline gives CDR1 KGHSH, CDR2 LQKENI. CDR3 size: 15 residues. This chain's CDR3 is CASSPRAGSSYEQYF. The CDR3 nucleotides are TGTGCCAGCTCACCACGAGCGGGGAGCTCCTACGAGCAGTACTTC. Supplemented by reference TRBV18 and TRBJ2-7, the full variable domain reads NAGVMQNPRHLVRRRGQEARLRCSPMKGHSHVYWYRQLPEEGLKFMVYLQKENIIDESGMPKERFSAEFPKEGPSILRIQQVVRGDSAAYFCASSPRAGSSYEQYFGPGTRLTVT.

The rearrangement links TRBV9 to TRBJ1-4, with TRBD1 matching over 7 bases. J gave up 4 bases and V 3 bases, and 6 bases lay outside the gene matches. The CDR3 runs to 15 residues. Germline-derived CDR1 and CDR2 are SGDLS and YYNGEE. The CDR3 bases are TGTGCCAGCAGCGAGCGGACAGGACTTAATGAAAAACTGTTTTTT. Amino acids: CASSERTGLNEKLFF.

The count of this clone is one. The genes are TRBV19 and TRBJ2-6; 7 bases are a match to TRBD1. The CDR3 extends over 18 amino acids. J lost 3 bases, V lost 5 bases, and 13 bases had no gene match. Looked up from germline, CDR1 is LNHDA and CDR2 is SQIVND (reference sequence). The CDR3 loop is CASSPKGAGVLGANVLTF. CDR3 in DNA: TGTGCCAGTAGTCCGAAGGGGGCGGGTGTACTTGGGGCCAACGTCCTGACTTTC.

The V and J genes are TRBV12-3 or TRBV12-4 and TRBJ1-4; no firm D call. This CDR3 is 13 amino acids long. V was cut by 4 bases and J by 10 bases, with 13 bases left in between. The CDR3 DNA is TGTGCCAGCAGTTACGGCAGCGGCGGAAAACTGTTTTTT. Encoded protein: CASSYGSGGKLFF.

The gene calls are TRBV27 and TRBJ1-1; perhaps TRBD1 as D (6 bases). Trimming left V 5 bases short and J 0 bases short, with 13 bases between. The CDR3 is made up of 15 amino acids. Germline CDR1 and CDR2: MNHEY and SMNVEV (reference sequence). The CDR3 is CASSIIQGVNTEAFF. In DNA, the CDR3 is TGTGCCAGCAGTATAATACAGGGTGTGAACACTGAAGCTTTCTTT.

The V call is TRBV9, the J call TRBJ2-1; TRBD1 is a possible D gene (6 bases). This CDR3 is built from 13 residues. The germline gives CDR1 SGDLS, CDR2 YYNGEE. V lost 3 bases, J lost 11 bases, and 15 bases lay in between. The CDR3 region has the DNA TGTGCCAGCAGCGCCAGGGGCAGGGAGCAGCAGTTCTTC. Translation: CASSARGREQQFF.

The V call is TRBV27, the J call TRBJ1-4; D may be TRBD1 (5 bases). The CDR3 length is 14 residues. Between the trimmed V and J ends, which lost 3 bases and 8 bases, there was a span of 13 bases. From germline, CDR1 is MNHEY and CDR2 SMNVEV (reference sequence). CDR3: CASSFRAVGEKLFF. Written as DNA, the CDR3 is TGTGCCAGCAGTTTCAGGGCGGTGGGGGAAAAACTGTTTTTT.

This chain links TRBV30 with TRBJ2-7; D possibly corresponds to TRBD2 (5 bases). V lost 4 bases to trimming and J lost 5 bases, with 12 bases between them. Germline-derived CDR1 and CDR2 are GTSNPN and SVGIG (reference sequence). The CDR3 totals 12 residues. This CDR3 is CAWNPGGDEQYF. In DNA, the CDR3 is TGTGCCTGGAACCCAGGAGGAGACGAGCAGTACTTC.

The chain links TRBV4-1 to TRBJ2-4; TRBD2 agrees at 11 bases. This CDR3 contains 19 residues. Germline V CDR1 and CDR2: MGHRA, YSYEKL. V dropped 4 bases and J dropped 0; count of bases not matched to a gene: 11. CDR3 in amino acids: CASSLQGLAGGVAKNIQYF. Here the CDR3 DNA reads TGCGCCAGCAGCCTGCAAGGGCTAGCGGGGGGCGTAGCCAAAAACATTCAGTACTTC.

J is TRBJ2-3 and V is TRBV30, with D possibly TRBD1 on 5 matching bases. V gave up 0 bases and J gave up 3 bases, with 13 bases separating them. CDR1 is GTSNPN, CDR2 SVGIG, per germline (reference sequence). The CDR3 loop spans 15 amino acids. This chain's CDR3 is CAWSVEGVLTDTQYF. As DNA, the CDR3 is TGTGCCTGGAGTGTGGAAGGGGTATTGACAGATACGCAGTATTTT.

The chain combines TRBV3-1 (or the pseudogene TRBV3-2) with TRBJ2-7; maybe TRBD1 (6 bases). Trimming shortened V by 2 bases and J by 3 bases, and 14 bases separated the two germline ends. CDR1 and CDR2 from the germline V gene are LGHDT and YNNKEL (reference sequence). The CDR3 extends over 15 amino acids. CDR3 DNA: TGTGCCAGCAGCCAACGCCAGGGCAGGGGCTACGAGCAGTACTTC. Residues: CASSQRQGRGYEQYF.

This sequence joins TRBV27 and TRBJ2-1; 8 nucleotides match TRBD1. Germline CDR1 is MNHEY and CDR2 is SMNVEV (reference sequence). Unmatched junction bases numbered 6, after V lost 2 bases and J lost 6 bases. CDR3 length: 15 amino acids. The CDR3, as DNA: TGTGCCAGCAGTTTAGACAGGGGCAGTAGCAATGAGCAGTTCTTC. Its translation: CASSLDRGSSNEQFF.

This clone was seen just once. The rearrangement joins TRBV6-6 to TRBJ2-1; D uncertain. Looked up from germline, CDR1 is MNHNY and CDR2 is SVGAGI (reference sequence). Trimming took off 6 bases at V and 2 bases at J, with 8 bases between the two ends. The length of the CDR3 is 13 residues. CDR3 DNA: TGTGCCAGCAGGCAACAAGCCTACAATGAGCAGTTCTTC. This encodes CASRQQAYNEQFF.

The chain carries TRBV6-5 and TRBJ1-2; 9 positions match TRBD1. Germline values: CDR1 MNHEY, CDR2 SVGAGI. Unmatched junction bases numbered 9, after V lost 6 bases and J lost 4 bases. The CDR3 is 15 amino acids. CDR3 bases: TGTGCCAGCAGACTTTCTGGACAGGGGACCTATGGCTACACCTTC. As protein: CASRLSGQGTYGYTF.

The rearrangement uses TRBV6-5 and TRBJ1-3; D gene uncertain. This CDR3 region has 13 residues. In germline, CDR1 is MNHEY, CDR2 SVGAGI. V lost 7 bases and J lost 2, with 9 bases in between. CDR3 amino acids: CASISRPGNTIYF. The CDR3 region has the DNA TGTGCCAGCATCTCCAGGCCTGGAAACACCATATATTTT.

The rearrangement links TRBV7-9 to TRBJ2-7; possible D gene TRBD2, 5 bases. CDR1 is SEHNR and CDR2 is FQNEAQ in the germline V gene (reference sequence). The CDR3 runs to 15 residues. The ends were cut back, 1 base at V and 0 bases at J, with 10 bases in the middle. The CDR3 DNA reads as TGTGCCAGCAGCTTAGAAGTAGGGAGCTCCTACGAGCAGTACTTC. It codes for CASSLEVGSSYEQYF.

The CDR3 is CAWSVPGVGEKLFF. In DNA form, the CDR3 reads TGTGCCTGGAGTGTACCAGGGGTAGGCGAAAAACTGTTTTTT. The chain is built from TRBV30 and TRBJ1-4, with a weak D call TRBD1 (6 bases). The CDR3 is 14 amino acids. Germline V lookup: CDR1 GTSNPN, CDR2 SVGIG (reference sequence). Trimming left V 0 bases short and J 8 bases short, with 13 bases between.

This rearrangement joins TRBV28 to TRBJ1-6; maybe TRBD1 (5 bases). Germline assignment: CDR1 MDHEN and CDR2 SYDVKM. The CDR3 loop spans 13 amino acids. V was cut by 6 bases and J by 7 bases, with 10 bases left in between. The chain's CDR3 is CASRGGGNSPLHF. The CDR3 coding sequence is TGTGCCAGCAGGGGCGGGGGGAATTCACCCCTCCACTTT.

V usage is TRBV4-2 and J usage is TRBJ2-7, with D unclear. Germline V lookup: CDR1 LGHNA, CDR2 YNFKEQ. The CDR3 extends over 14 amino acids. The V and J ends lost 4 bases and 5 bases respectively, with 15 bases between them. The DNA for the CDR3 is TGTGCCAGCAGCCTGCGTGGTCGACTCGACGAGCAGTACTTC. Residues: CASSLRGRLDEQYF.